This passage covers 7 T cell receptor beta chains from one sample sequenced in a study of regulatory T cells in long-lasting Graves disease. Arm-PCR of CDR3 regions and iRepertoire HTBI primers were the basis on which TCR beta libraries were built. MiXCR was run by TCRdb on the multiplex PCR reads, yielding one entry per CDR3 protein. The table lists some 500,000 distinct CDR3 sequences, about 16% of them singletons. Time point here: newly diagnosed GD, antithyroid drugs for less than 3 months. After RNA was extracted from PBMCs, the TCR library was made from it. The data were also submitted as part of a second study, on T cells in Graves' hyperthyroidism and ophthalmopathy.

The sequenced sample was peripheral blood mononuclear cells (PBMCs), obtained at new diagnosis, from a patient treated with antithyroid drugs. The receptors come from a woman aged 35-65 years with Graves disease.

Many counts were recorded for this clonotype. CDR3 protein: CASSPRAGRYNEQFF. CDR3 DNA: TGTGCCAGCAGCCCCAGGGCAGGGAGGTACAATGAGCAGTTCTTC. V gene TRBV7-3 combines with J gene TRBJ2-1; D may be TRBD2 (6 bases). V was shortened by 5 bases and J by 4 bases, with 15 bases between the two germline ends. CDR1 is SGHTA, CDR2 FQGTGA, per germline. The CDR3 contains 15 residues.

This rearrangement joins TRBV18 to TRBJ1-3, with unresolved D. Trimming shortened V by 2 bases and J by 3 bases, and 11 bases separated the two germline ends. The germline gives CDR1 KGHSH, CDR2 LQKENI. This CDR3 has 15 amino acids. The CDR3 sequence: CASSPTGSFGNTIYF. The CDR3 DNA reads TGTGCCAGCTCACCAACCGGTAGTTTTGGAAACACCATATATTTT.

This clonotype appeared many times. This chain joins TRBV20-1 and TRBJ2-7; D uncertain. The CDR3 contains 15 residues. Trimming left V 1 base short and J 2 bases short, with 15 bases between. Germline CDR1 reads DFQATT; CDR2 reads SNEGSKA (reference sequence). The CDR3 region has the DNA TGCAGTGCTAGAGGCCAACAACCCATAGCCTACGAGCAGTACTTC. It specifies CSARGQQPIAYEQYF.

The J gene is TRBJ2-1, the V gene TRBV10-1, with D possibly TRBD2 on 6 matching bases. Germline V gene data show CDR1 as WNHNN and CDR2 as SYGVQD (reference sequence). The length of the CDR3 is 15 residues. V lost 5 bases and J lost 1, with 12 bases in between. CDR3: CASSSRGISYNEQFF. The CDR3 region has the DNA TGCGCCAGCAGTAGTCGGGGGATTTCCTACAATGAGCAGTTCTTC.

This clonotype has more than one count but fewer than ten. The chain couples TRBV6-1 to TRBJ1-2; possible D gene TRBD1, 6 bases. This CDR3 has 17 residues. Per germline, CDR1 MNHNS and CDR2 SASEGT. Trimming stripped 6 bases from V and 9 bases from J, with 29 bases between. In nucleotides, the CDR3 is TGTGCCAGCAGGGGGGGGGCAGATAAATCCCCCAAGGGCCGCTACACCTTC. This gives the protein CASRGGADKSPKGRYTF.

The chain joins TRBV29-1 to TRBJ2-1; TRBD2 matches at 10 bases. The V gene end was trimmed by 6 bases and the J gene end by 5 bases; junction bases not matched to a gene: 4. Germline V gene lookup returns CDR1 SQVTM and CDR2 ANQGSEA. The CDR3 extends over 13 amino acids. CDR3 amino acids: CSVAGLADNEQFF. The CDR3 nucleotides are TGCAGCGTCGCCGGACTAGCGGACAATGAGCAGTTCTTC.

The sample holds many counts of this clonotype. The chain has TRBV6-9 and TRBJ1-1, with D perhaps TRBD1 (5 bases). V lost 3 bases, J lost 2 bases, and 7 bases lay in between. Germline loops: CDR1 MNHGY, CDR2 SVAAGI. This CDR3 region has 13 residues. In DNA form, the CDR3 reads TGTGCCAGCAGTTACCGGGACAACACTGAAGCTTTCTTT. Protein product: CASSYRDNTEAFF.